The 18 T cell receptor beta chains in this list originate from one sample, sequenced in a study of shared clonotypes between healthy human individuals. Naive CD8 populations comprised CD45RO-negative cells positively selected for CCR7, excluding terminally differentiated effector memory CD45RA+ cells. This table comes from immunoSEQ multiplex PCR, and its TCRdb copy is limited to in-frame clones, with some not included. The sample lists around 640,000 clones; 95% to 96% were seen once. Sequenced input: naive CD8+ T cells sorted from blood. The receptors stem from a woman aged 25 to 39 in good health.

This rearrangement joins TRBV28 to TRBJ2-7; possibly TRBD2 for D (5 bases). The germline V gene encodes CDR1 MDHEN and CDR2 SYDVKM. The V and J ends lost 3 bases and 1 base respectively, with 13 bases between them. The CDR3 length is 15 residues. DNA for the CDR3: TGTGCCAGCAGTTTCGTGGGGAAGCGGTCCTACGAGCAGTACTTC. It yields the protein CASSFVGKRSYEQYF.

Only one count was recorded for this clone. V is TRBV4-1 and J is TRBJ1-1; the match to TRBD1 covers 9 bases. With 7 bases clipped from V and 3 bases from J, the junction kept 6 bases outside the gene matches. Germline V gene lookup returns CDR1 MGHRA and CDR2 YSYEKL. The CDR3 spans 14 residues. The CDR3 region is CASTQTGGDTEAFF. Written as DNA, the CDR3 is TGCGCCAGCACCCAGACAGGGGGGGACACTGAAGCTTTCTTT.

The chain is built from TRBV10-1 and TRBJ2-1; 7 bases fit TRBD1. V lost 1 base, J lost 9 bases, and 12 bases stayed unmatched. The CDR3 sequence is 16 residues long. Germline-derived CDR1 and CDR2 are WNHNN and SYGVQD (reference sequence). CDR3 protein: CASSELVGQISTEQFF. In DNA, the CDR3 is TGCGCCAGCAGTGAGTTAGTGGGACAGATTTCCACTGAGCAGTTCTTC.

This clone appeared a single time. J is TRBJ2-7 and V is TRBV4-2; a possible D gene is TRBD2 (5 bases). This CDR3 is 14 amino acids long. Trimming cost V 4 bases and J 2 bases, with 12 bases left between them. Germline assignment: CDR1 LGHNA and CDR2 YNFKEQ. CDR3 coding DNA: TGTGCCAGCAGCCCTTTGACTATTCCCTACGAGCAGTACTTC. It encodes CASSPLTIPYEQYF.

In nucleotides, the CDR3 is TGTGCCAGCGCGGGGACAGGGGTCCTAGCGGCCCCCTACAATGAGCAGTTCTTC. Translated, it gives CASAGTGVLAAPYNEQFF. The chain combines TRBV9 with TRBJ2-1; the match to TRBD1 covers 10 bases. The CDR3 contains 18 residues. Germline values: CDR1 SGDLS, CDR2 YYNGEE. The J segment lost 2 bases and the V segment lost 7 bases, leaving 15 bases of the junction unmatched.

The chain carries TRBV7-9 and TRBJ2-1, with 11 positions matching TRBD2. The CDR3 totals 15 residues. CDR1 and CDR2 (germline): SEHNR, FQNEAQ (reference sequence). After removal of 7 bases from V and 1 base from J, the junction contained 3 bases not matched to a gene. The chain's CDR3 is CASKLAGVSYNEQFF. DNA for the CDR3: TGTGCCAGCAAACTAGCGGGAGTTTCCTACAATGAGCAGTTCTTC.

The chain links TRBV19 to TRBJ1-1; TRBD1 matches 8 bases. Germline CDR1 reads LNHDA; CDR2 reads SQIVND (reference sequence). The CDR3 totals 15 residues. Unmatched junction bases numbered 6, after V lost 4 bases and J lost 2 bases. The CDR3 DNA follows: TGTGCCAGTAGTACCGGACAGGGTTTAAACACTGAAGCTTTCTTT. It is translated as CASSTGQGLNTEAFF. The complete variable domain, with remaining parts taken from reference TRBV19 and TRBJ1-1, reads DGGITQSPKYLFRKEGQNVTLSCEQNLNHDAMYWYRQDPGQGLRLIYYSQIVNDFQKGDIAEGYSVSREKKESFPLTVTSAQKNPTAFYLCASSTGQGLNTEAFFGQGTRLTVV.

This clone appeared a few times. The V gene is TRBV7-9, the J gene TRBJ2-1, with D possibly TRBD1 on 5 matching bases. The CDR3 covers 15 residues. Germline CDR1 and CDR2: SEHNR and FQNEAQ (reference sequence). The germline V and J ends were trimmed by 4 bases and 2 bases, with 12 bases remaining between them. CDR3 residues: CASSSDSYPYNEQFF. CDR3 coding DNA: TGTGCCAGCAGCTCCGACAGTTATCCCTACAATGAGCAGTTCTTC.

This rearrangement joins TRBV29-1 to TRBJ2-6; D possibly corresponds to TRBD2 (7 bases). Looked up from germline, CDR1 is SQVTM and CDR2 is ANQGSEA. V lost 7 bases to trimming and J lost 6 bases, with 13 bases between them. This CDR3 spans 13 amino acids. The CDR3 reads CSAEGGSANVLTF. The CDR3, as DNA: TGCAGCGCTGAGGGGGGGTCGGCCAACGTCCTGACTTTC. The variable domain in full, completed from reference TRBV29-1 and TRBJ2-6, reads SAVISQKPSRDICQRGTSLTIQCQVDSQVTMMFWYRQQPGQSLTLIATANQGSEATYESGFVIDKFPISRPNLTFSTLTVSNMSPEDSSIYLCSAEGGSANVLTFGAGSRLTVL.

CDR3 bases: TGTGCCAGCAGTTTATCTTTCGGGACAGGGATTGCAGATACGCAGTATTTT. This encodes CASSLSFGTGIADTQYF. V gene TRBV27 combines with J gene TRBJ2-3, with 9 bases matching TRBD1. This CDR3 spans 17 amino acids. V gave up 0 bases and J gave up 4 bases; unmatched junction bases: 8. Germline V CDR1 and CDR2: MNHEY, SMNVEV (reference sequence).

The genes are TRBV6-1 and TRBJ2-3; a possible D gene is TRBD2 (6 bases). Germline-derived CDR1 and CDR2 are MNHNS and SASEGT. This CDR3 contains 15 residues. The V end lost 3 bases, the J end lost 2 bases, and 12 bases lay between the germline ends. This chain's CDR3 is CASSDTSFFTDTQYF. DNA for the CDR3: TGTGCCAGCAGTGACACTAGCTTTTTCACAGATACGCAGTATTTT.

The J gene is TRBJ1-2, the V gene TRBV10-1; D possibly corresponds to TRBD1 (5 bases). Germline loops: CDR1 WNHNN, CDR2 SYGVQD (reference sequence). The CDR3 loop spans 15 amino acids. Trimming pared 6 bases from V and 0 bases from J, leaving 14 bases between. The CDR3 loop is CASSPDRATNYGYTF. The CDR3 DNA reads TGCGCCAGCAGCCCCGACAGAGCTACTAACTATGGCTACACCTTC.

A remark on this clone: Other DNA sequences in the same sample also yield this CDR3. V is TRBV5-4 and J is TRBJ2-1; no definite D call. This CDR3 contains 11 residues. Trimming removed 2 bases from V and 6 bases from J, with 3 bases in between. CDR1 is SGHNT and CDR2 is YYREEE in the germline V gene (reference sequence). The CDR3 here is CASSLGNEQFF. As DNA, the CDR3 is TGTGCCAGCAGCTTAGGCAATGAGCAGTTCTTC.

The count of this clone is one. The V gene is TRBV5-1, the J gene TRBJ1-2, with D possibly TRBD1 on 6 matching bases. Trimming pared 0 bases from V and 8 bases from J, leaving 17 bases between. This CDR3 contains 15 residues. CDR1 is SGHRS, CDR2 YFSETQ, per germline. The CDR3 DNA reads TGCGCCAGCAGCTTGGTTTTACAGGGTTTACGAGGCTACACCTTC. Translating gives CASSLVLQGLRGYTF. Filled out from reference TRBV5-1 and TRBJ1-2, the complete variable domain reads KAGVTQTPRYLIKTRGQQVTLSCSPISGHRSVSWYQQTPGQGLQFLFEYFSETQRNKGNFPGRFSGRQFSNSRSEMNVSTLELGDSALYLCASSLVLQGLRGYTFGSGTRLTVV.

Worth noting for this clone: In the same sample, other DNA sequences code for this CDR3. This chain connects TRBV9 to TRBJ1-1; D gene ambiguous. The CDR3 spans 13 residues. CDR1 SGDLS and CDR2 YYNGEE come from the germline V gene. V lost 0 bases and J lost 1, with 4 bases in between. As DNA, the CDR3 is TGTGCCAGCAGCGTAGGTGAGAACACTGAAGCTTTCTTT. Translated: CASSVGENTEAFF.

The chain is built from TRBV11-2 and TRBJ1-3, with D perhaps TRBD1 (5 bases). CDR1 and CDR2 (germline): SGHAT, FQNNGV. Trimming pared 5 bases from V and 0 bases from J, leaving 14 bases between. The CDR3 covers 16 residues. CDR3 region: CASSGYRGPSGNTIYF. The CDR3, as DNA: TGTGCCAGCAGCGGATATAGGGGCCCCTCTGGAAACACCATATATTTT. Variable domain in full (rest from reference TRBV11-2 and TRBJ1-3): EAGVAQSPRYKIIEKRQSVAFWCNPISGHATLYWYQQILGQGPKLLIQFQNNGVVDDSQLPKDRFSAERLKGVDSTLKIQPAKLEDSAVYLCASSGYRGPSGNTIYFGEGSWLTVV.

This rearrangement joins TRBV7-9 to TRBJ2-7; 8 bases match TRBD1. Per the germline V gene, CDR1 is SEHNR and CDR2 is FQNEAQ (reference sequence). The CDR3 runs to 17 residues. The trim removed 6 bases at V and 5 bases at J, leaving 18 bases unmatched. CDR3 nucleotide sequence: TGTGCCAGCAGTTCGGGGAAGGACAGGGCCATCCTCGACGAGCAGTACTTC. This encodes CASSSGKDRAILDEQYF.

The gene calls are TRBV2 and TRBJ2-7, with TRBD2 matching over 8 bases. Germline trimming cut 2 bases from V and 1 base from J; bases unmatched to any gene: 1. Germline CDR1 is SNHLY and CDR2 is FYNNEI. This CDR3 is built from 14 residues. The CDR3 nucleotides read TGTGCCAGCAGTGAAATAGCGGGATCCTACGAGCAGTACTTC. Translated: CASSEIAGSYEQYF.